This is a list of T cell receptor beta chains from one sample in a study of T cell responses to AZD1222 COVID-19 vaccine. The protocol was immunoSEQ multiplex PCR, while the TCRdb copy is restricted to in-frame clones and leaves out a portion. Of under 170,000 clones detected, more than 80% appear once; the ten largest clones hold under 4%. Sequenced here: peripheral blood, sampled 28 days after the second AZD1222 dose. The receptors were sampled from an adult who received the AZD1222 COVID-19 vaccine. The CDR3 runs from the conserved cysteine through the conserved F or W.

V,J,CDR3
TRBV6-1,TRBJ1-1,CASSDSGWTEAFF
TRBV5-4,TRBJ1-1,CASSIATGGSTEAFF
TRBV19,TRBJ1-1,CASSFDREALNTEAFF
TRBV19,TRBJ1-5,CASTPGYGQSVRQPQHF
TRBV24-1,TRBJ2-2,CATMSDTNTGELFF
TRBV2,TRBJ2-7,CASTVGQAEQYF
TRBV29-1,TRBJ2-3,CSYNVGQGLTDTQYF
TRBV5-1,TRBJ2-1,CASSTERVGPSEQFF
TRBV12-5,TRBJ1-2,CASGLDQTTNYGYTF
TRBV6-5,TRBJ2-7,CASSASGSSYEQYF
TRBV9,TRBJ2-1,CASSVAAGIGSNEQFF
TRBV6-5,TRBJ2-7,CASSRLQGYVAEQYF
TRBV15,TRBJ1-4,CATSRGRDRVEEKLFF
TRBV18,TRBJ1-6,CASSPTGQPDNSPLHF
TRBV5-1,TRBJ2-3,CASSLGALLAGRTDTQYF
TRBV11-2,TRBJ2-7,CASSRILAGDYEQYF
TRBV2,TRBJ1-1,CASSSQGIMTEAFF
TRBV19,TRBJ1-1,CASTNRVGSPEAFF
TRBV2,TRBJ1-5,CASSKGGGSQPQHF
TRBV5-1,TRBJ2-1,CASSSGRASGYNEQFF
TRBV5-1,TRBJ1-1,CASSLERGGGEAFF
TRBV19,TRBJ1-1,CASTSILGQGRTEAFF
TRBV15,TRBJ1-6,CATSRALVGQGDSPLHF
TRBV10-2,TRBJ1-4,CASSDWGNHNEKLFF
TRBV15,TRBJ2-7,CATSSRRTESYEQYF
TRBV30,TRBJ2-2,CAWSIPDTGELFF
TRBV7-8,TRBJ2-7,CASSLRLAGPSYEQYF
TRBV29-1,TRBJ2-7,CSVDGLAGEPYEQYF
TRBV20-1,TRBJ1-6,CSARERGKTYNSPLHF
TRBV6-5,TRBJ2-6,CASSYFGTGANVLTF
TRBV19,TRBJ1-2,CASSVRGRNYGYTF
TRBV4-2,TRBJ1-1,CASSQDQNMNTEAFF
TRBV7-9,TRBJ1-2,CASSLATGVYGYTF
TRBV11-2,TRBJ1-5,CASSPRTGGGNQPQHF
TRBV6-4,TRBJ1-2,CASSDSSPGNYGYTF
TRBV6-5,TRBJ2-7,CASGYSENRYEQYF
TRBV12-3/TRBV12-4,TRBJ1-2,CASSQTAATF
TRBV6-5,TRBJ2-1,CASSISGSYEQFF
TRBV2,TRBJ1-6,CASSAQQGGGSPLHF